This T cell receptor (beta chain) originates from a study of cytomegalovirus exposure and HLA in healthy donors. Notes on this clone: Its target is unknown.

Healthy people donating bone marrow made up the donors. Primers included in the PCR were 60 Vbeta and 13 Jbeta primers. The authors' processing: A later analysis counted 80 million or so unique TCR beta chains, 9.5 million to 13 million shared. Using immunoSEQ multiplex PCR, the repertoire was profiled, and TCRdb retains in-frame clones only, with some absent. V, J and clone size are taken as reported in that table, and D and trimming were inferred from the DNA itself. Of about 190,000 clones listed, about 81% are singletons. Germline CDR1 LGHNA, CDR2 YNFKEQ. After removal of 4 bases from V and 3 bases from J, the junction contained 8 bases not matched to a gene. CDR3 length equals 16 residues. Regarding the study as a whole: Reported results showed that the classifier diagnosed cytomegalovirus status with high specificity and sensitivity. Follow-up analysis seemed to connect common viral pathogens with several of the most significant clusters identified.

Material: PBMCs. The V gene is TRBV4-2, the J gene TRBJ2-7, with 11 bases fitting TRBD2. This clonotype was obtained from a young man in good health and CMV-seronegative. The CDR3: CASSLLGGTSGYEQYF. The CDR3 region has the DNA TGTGCCAGCAGCCTCCTGGGGGGGACTAGCGGCTACGAGCAGTACTTC.